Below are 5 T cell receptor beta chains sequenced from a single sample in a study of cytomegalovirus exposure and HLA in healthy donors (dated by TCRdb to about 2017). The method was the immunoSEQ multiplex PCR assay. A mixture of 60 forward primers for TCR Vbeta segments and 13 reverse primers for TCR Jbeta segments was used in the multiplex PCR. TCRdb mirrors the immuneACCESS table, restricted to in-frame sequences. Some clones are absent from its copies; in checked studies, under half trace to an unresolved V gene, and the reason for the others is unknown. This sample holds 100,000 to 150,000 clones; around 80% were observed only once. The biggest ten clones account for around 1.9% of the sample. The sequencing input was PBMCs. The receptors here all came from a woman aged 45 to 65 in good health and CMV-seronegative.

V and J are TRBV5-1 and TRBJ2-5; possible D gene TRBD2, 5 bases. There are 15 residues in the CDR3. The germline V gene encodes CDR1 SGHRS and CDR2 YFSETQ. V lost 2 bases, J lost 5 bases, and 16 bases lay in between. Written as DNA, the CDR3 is TGCGCCAGCAGCTTAGTCCAACGAGGGCTGGAGACCCAGTACTTC. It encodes CASSLVQRGLETQYF.

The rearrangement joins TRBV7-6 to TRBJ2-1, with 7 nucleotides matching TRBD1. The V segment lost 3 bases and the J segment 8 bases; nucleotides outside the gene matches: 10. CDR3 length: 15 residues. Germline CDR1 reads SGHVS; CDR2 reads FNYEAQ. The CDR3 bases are TGTGCCAGCAGCTTCCCTCGGACAGGTGGTGATGAGCAGTTCTTC. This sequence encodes CASSFPRTGGDEQFF.

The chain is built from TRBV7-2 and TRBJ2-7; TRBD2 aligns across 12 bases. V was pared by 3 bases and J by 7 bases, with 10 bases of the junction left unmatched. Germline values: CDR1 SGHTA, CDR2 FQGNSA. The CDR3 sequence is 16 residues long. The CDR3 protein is CASSFRTSGAPGEQYF. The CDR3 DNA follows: TGTGCCAGCAGCTTCCGGACTAGCGGGGCTCCAGGGGAGCAGTACTTC.

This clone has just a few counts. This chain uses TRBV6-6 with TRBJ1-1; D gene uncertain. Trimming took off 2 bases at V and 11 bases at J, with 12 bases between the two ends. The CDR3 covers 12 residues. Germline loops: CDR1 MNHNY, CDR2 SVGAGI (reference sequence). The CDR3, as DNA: TGTGCCAGCAGTTACCCCGACCTGGAGGCTTTCTTT. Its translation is CASSYPDLEAFF.

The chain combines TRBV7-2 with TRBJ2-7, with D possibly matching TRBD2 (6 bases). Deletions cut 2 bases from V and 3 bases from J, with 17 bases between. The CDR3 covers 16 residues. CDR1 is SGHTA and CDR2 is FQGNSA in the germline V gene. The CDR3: CASSLFRTTQDYEQYF. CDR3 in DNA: TGTGCCAGCAGCTTATTCAGGACTACCCAAGACTACGAGCAGTACTTC. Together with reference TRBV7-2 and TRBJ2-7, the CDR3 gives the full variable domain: GAGVSQSPSNKVTEKGKDVELRCDPISGHTALYWYRQSLGQGLEFLIYFQGNSAPDKSGLPSDRFSAERTGGSVSTLTIQRTQQEDSAVYLCASSLFRTTQDYEQYFGPGTRLTVT.